Below are 26 T cell receptor beta chains sequenced from a single sample in a study of T cells in Graves' hyperthyroidism and ophthalmopathy. What was amplified from RNA transcripts were TCR beta CDR3 regions. HTBI primers were the set used in a first-round RT-PCR of the TCR CDR3. Each CDR3 protein is one row after TCRdb ran MiXCR on the multiplex PCR reads. The table records approximately 640,000 distinct CDR3 sequences, 45% of them present only once. Sequencing used peripheral blood or thyroid tissue (not recorded which). Every receptor here comes from an adult man with Graves' disease, either hyperthyroidism or ophthalmopathy (not recorded which).

Concerning this clonotype itself: Since a much larger clone is just one base distant, this may be a read error. The rearrangement joins TRBV29-1 to TRBJ1-1, with unresolved D. Germline CDR1 and CDR2: SQVTM and ANQGSEA. V shed 4 bases and J shed 3 bases, with 12 bases lying between them. This CDR3 region has 13 residues. CDR3 nucleotides: TGCAGCGTTGCTGAGGGTAGGTACACTGAAGCTTTCTTT. Translation: CSVAEGRYTEAFF.

V gene TRBV6-1 combines with J gene TRBJ1-1; a possible D gene is TRBD1 (5 bases). The V end lost 7 bases, the J end lost 4 bases, and 16 bases lay between the germline ends. This CDR3 has 14 residues. Germline V CDR1 and CDR2: MNHNS, SASEGT. CDR3 sequence: CASILDRVVTEAFF. The DNA of the CDR3 is TGTGCCAGCATTCTCGACAGAGTCGTCACTGAAGCTTTCTTT.

The chain couples TRBV7-9 to TRBJ2-2; unclear D gene. The CDR3 has 16 residues. Trimming pared 0 bases from V and 0 bases from J, leaving 8 bases between. Germline-derived CDR1 and CDR2 are SEHNR and FQNEAQ (reference sequence). CDR3 sequence: CASSLAHGPNTGELFF. The DNA of the CDR3 is TGTGCCAGCAGCTTAGCACACGGGCCGAACACCGGGGAGCTGTTTTTT.

This clonotype was counted at least ten times. The V call is TRBV7-2, the J call TRBJ2-5; TRBD2 is a possible D gene (6 bases). The germline V and J ends were trimmed by 1 base and 5 bases, with 17 bases remaining between them. Germline V CDR1 and CDR2: SGHTA, FQGNSA. This CDR3 contains 16 residues. The CDR3 DNA reads TGTGCCAGCAGCTTAGGATGGGACGGCGGGGTCGAGACCCAGTACTTC. This sequence encodes CASSLGWDGGVETQYF.

This clonotype was observed a few times. This chain connects TRBV12-3 or TRBV12-4 to TRBJ1-6, with D maybe TRBD1 (5 bases). CDR3 size: 14 residues. The germline V and J ends were trimmed by 2 bases and 7 bases, with 9 bases remaining between them. CDR3 in amino acids: CASSLIGANSPLHF. CDR3 bases: TGTGCCAGCAGTTTAATCGGGGCCAATTCACCCCTCCACTTT.

V and J are TRBV7-2 and TRBJ2-2, with 12 bases aligning to TRBD2. The CDR3 is made up of 16 amino acids. Germline values: CDR1 SGHTA, CDR2 FQGNSA. The V gene end was trimmed by 8 bases and the J gene end by 4 bases; junction bases not matched to a gene: 8. The CDR3 nucleotides are TGTGCCAGCGGCGGGACTAGCGGGCTCGGCACCGGGGAGCTGTTTTTT. This sequence encodes CASGGTSGLGTGELFF. Looking up the rest from reference TRBV7-2 and TRBJ2-2 gives the full variable domain: GAGVSQSPSNKVTEKGKDVELRCDPISGHTALYWYRQSLGQGLEFLIYFQGNSAPDKSGLPSDRFSAERTGGSVSTLTIQRTQQEDSAVYLCASGGTSGLGTGELFFGEGSRLTVL.

This sequence joins TRBV19 and TRBJ1-1; TRBD1 matches at 7 bases. V lost 6 bases and J lost 4; bases outside the gene matches: 8. CDR1 is LNHDA and CDR2 is SQIVND in the germline V gene (reference sequence). The CDR3 sequence is 14 residues long. In nucleotides, the CDR3 is TGTGCCAGTAGCCAAAGACAGGGAGGCACTGAAGCTTTCTTT. As protein: CASSQRQGGTEAFF.

CDR3: CASSEYRGPGSPLHF. In DNA form, the CDR3 reads TGTGCCAGCAGTGAATACAGGGGGCCGGGTTCACCCCTCCACTTT. The V and J genes are TRBV25-1 and TRBJ1-6; TRBD1 matches 8 bases. This CDR3 contains 15 residues. The V segment lost 0 bases and the J segment 9 bases; nucleotides outside the gene matches: 4. Germline lookup yields CDR1 MGHDK and CDR2 SYGVNS.

This clonotype has more than one count but fewer than ten. The chain uses TRBV19 and TRBJ1-4; TRBD1 agrees at 9 bases. The V gene end was trimmed by 8 bases and the J gene end by 2 bases; junction bases not matched to a gene: 9. The germline gives CDR1 LNHDA, CDR2 SQIVND (reference sequence). The CDR3 has 16 amino acids. The CDR3: CASDRGQGRTNEKLFF. The CDR3 nucleotides are TGTGCCAGTGATCGGGGACAGGGCCGGACTAATGAAAAACTGTTTTTT.

This clonotype was counted many times. This chain connects TRBV7-6 to TRBJ1-2; D is possibly TRBD1 (5 bases). The CDR3 is 12 amino acids. The V and J ends lost 4 bases and 6 bases respectively, with 9 bases between them. Germline V gene lookup returns CDR1 SGHVS and CDR2 FNYEAQ. The CDR3 sequence is CASSSDTDGYTF. Here the CDR3 DNA reads TGTGCCAGCAGCTCGGACACCGATGGCTACACCTTC.

This clonotype came up a few times. The chain is built from TRBV7-2 and TRBJ1-5; maybe TRBD1 (6 bases). Germline CDR1 SGHTA, CDR2 FQGNSA. The CDR3 is made up of 15 amino acids. Trimming pared 1 base from V and 7 bases from J, leaving 14 bases between. The CDR3 reads CASSLVGGAGQPQHF. The CDR3 DNA is TGTGCCAGCAGCTTAGTCGGGGGGGCCGGACAGCCCCAGCATTTT. Filled out from reference TRBV7-2 and TRBJ1-5, the complete variable domain reads GAGVSQSPSNKVTEKGKDVELRCDPISGHTALYWYRQSLGQGLEFLIYFQGNSAPDKSGLPSDRFSAERTGGSVSTLTIQRTQQEDSAVYLCASSLVGGAGQPQHFGDGTRLSIL.

The chain employs TRBV29-1 and TRBJ1-2, with 10 bases lining up with TRBD1. The ends lost 8 bases at V and 8 bases at J; junction bases unmatched: 8. The CDR3 totals 12 residues. Per the germline V gene, CDR1 is SQVTM and CDR2 is ANQGSEA. The CDR3 DNA reads TGCAGCTACATCGGGACAGGGGTCGGCTACACCTTC. Its translation is CSYIGTGVGYTF.

CDR3 protein: CASSFARDRGANTGELFF. CDR3 in DNA: TGTGCCAGCAGTTTTGCCCGGGACAGGGGTGCGAACACCGGGGAGCTGTTTTTT. V usage is TRBV2 and J usage is TRBJ2-2, with 10 bases that match TRBD1. CDR3 size: 18 residues. Germline trimming cut 5 bases from V and 0 bases from J; bases unmatched to any gene: 9. Germline V gives CDR1 SNHLY, CDR2 FYNNEI.

The rearrangement links TRBV7-2 to TRBJ1-2; the D is unclear. The CDR3 extends over 14 amino acids. Trimming shortened V by 1 base and J by 8 bases, and 14 bases separated the two germline ends. From germline, CDR1 is SGHTA and CDR2 FQGNSA. Here the CDR3 reads CASSLVTGSWGYTF. CDR3 bases: TGTGCCAGCAGCTTAGTCACCGGATCATGGGGCTACACCTTC.

V usage is TRBV7-9 and J usage is TRBJ1-3; 7 nucleotides line up with TRBD1. Germline values: CDR1 SEHNR, CDR2 FQNEAQ (reference sequence). V lost 3 bases to trimming and J lost 1 base; unmatched junction nucleotides: 3. CDR3 length: 15 residues. In nucleotides, the CDR3 is TGTGCCAGCAGCTTGACAGGGAAATCTGGAAACACCATATATTTT. This sequence encodes CASSLTGKSGNTIYF.

This clonotype came up once. The chain employs TRBV7-3 and TRBJ1-6; the D gene is possibly TRBD1 (6 bases). In germline, CDR1 is SGHTA, CDR2 FQGTGA. The CDR3 consists of 14 residues. Trimming took off 5 bases at V and 7 bases at J, with 12 bases between the two ends. CDR3 in amino acids: CASSKTGPNSPLHF. In nucleotides, the CDR3 is TGTGCCAGCAGCAAAACAGGGCCCAATTCACCCCTCCACTTT.

The chain employs TRBV24-1 and TRBJ1-4; D uncertain. V was clipped by 4 bases and J by 3 bases, with 23 bases between them. The CDR3 has 19 amino acids. The germline V gene has CDR1 KGHDR and CDR2 SFDVKD. The CDR3 spells CATSDWLRAGSSANEKLFF. CDR3 coding DNA: TGTGCCACCAGTGACTGGCTCCGGGCAGGCAGCTCGGCTAATGAAAAACTGTTTTTT.

The chain uses TRBV12-3 or TRBV12-4 and TRBJ1-3, with D hard to call. CDR3 length: 15 residues. V lost 1 base and J lost 0, with 7 bases in between. CDR3 loop: CASSLEDYSGNTIYF. The CDR3, as DNA: TGTGCCAGCAGTTTAGAGGACTACTCTGGAAACACCATATATTTT.

The chain carries TRBV19 and TRBJ1-1; D is undetermined. Germline loops: CDR1 LNHDA, CDR2 SQIVND (reference sequence). CDR3 length equals 14 residues. Deletions cut 7 bases from V and 5 bases from J, with 17 bases between. The CDR3 is CASTPIVEPTEAFF. The CDR3 DNA is TGTGCCAGTACCCCGATCGTAGAACCAACTGAAGCTTTCTTT. Using reference TRBV19 and TRBJ1-1 for the parts outside the CDR3, the full variable domain is DGGITQSPKYLFRKEGQNVTLSCEQNLNHDAMYWYRQDPGQGLRLIYYSQIVNDFQKGDIAEGYSVSREKKESFPLTVTSAQKNPTAFYLCASTPIVEPTEAFFGQGTRLTVV.

The chain uses TRBV7-2 and TRBJ1-5; 11 nucleotides agree with TRBD1. Germline CDR1 and CDR2: SGHTA and FQGNSA. The CDR3 consists of 16 residues. The V and J ends lost 5 bases and 5 bases, in that order; junction bases with no gene match: 8. This CDR3 reads CASSPAGTGGYQPQHF. The CDR3 coding sequence is TGTGCCAGCAGCCCCGCCGGGACAGGGGGTTATCAGCCCCAGCATTTT. The complete variable domain, with remaining parts taken from reference TRBV7-2 and TRBJ1-5, reads GAGVSQSPSNKVTEKGKDVELRCDPISGHTALYWYRQSLGQGLEFLIYFQGNSAPDKSGLPSDRFSAERTGGSVSTLTIQRTQQEDSAVYLCASSPAGTGGYQPQHFGDGTRLSIL.

V and J are TRBV10-3 and TRBJ1-1; TRBD1 matches at 7 bases. The germline V gene has CDR1 ENHRY and CDR2 SYGVKD. V dropped 2 bases and J dropped 2; count of bases not matched to a gene: 2. The CDR3 contains 14 residues. The CDR3: CAISETGANTEAFF. Written as DNA, the CDR3 is TGTGCCATCAGTGAGACAGGGGCCAACACTGAAGCTTTCTTT.

This clonotype was observed a few times. The rearrangement uses TRBV5-5 and TRBJ2-7, with D perhaps being TRBD1 or TRBD2 (6 bases each). The CDR3 spans 16 residues. Trimming took off 5 bases at V and 3 bases at J, with 21 bases between the two ends. CDR1 and CDR2 (germline): SGHKS, YYEKEE (reference sequence). CDR3: CASRPPKGGANYEQYF. Here the CDR3 DNA reads TGTGCCAGCAGGCCTCCGAAGGGGGGCGCAAACTACGAGCAGTACTTC.

This clonotype was counted between two and nine times. This chain uses TRBV10-2 with TRBJ2-3, with D possibly being TRBD1 or TRBD2 (5 bases each). Trimming pared 6 bases from V and 5 bases from J, leaving 12 bases between. CDR1 and CDR2 (germline): WSHSY, SAAADI. The CDR3 is made up of 13 amino acids. The CDR3 reads CASSGTGRDTQYF. In DNA form, the CDR3 reads TGCGCCAGCAGCGGGACGGGTAGAGATACGCAGTATTTT.

The chain recombines TRBV5-1 with TRBJ1-2; D not resolved. Germline CDR1 is SGHRS and CDR2 is YFSETQ. Trimming removed 4 bases from V and 7 bases from J, with 11 bases in between. CDR3 size: 12 residues. CDR3 nucleotide sequence: TGCGCCAGCAGCCTGCTAAATCGTGGCTACACCTTC. It specifies CASSLLNRGYTF.

This chain connects TRBV25-1 to TRBJ2-5; TRBD1 matches 9 bases. The CDR3 spans 12 residues. Germline V CDR1 and CDR2: MGHDK, SYGVNS. The V and J ends lost 11 bases and 0 bases, in that order; junction bases with no gene match: 1. CDR3 in amino acids: CAGQGYQETQYF. DNA of the CDR3: TGTGCCGGACAGGGGTACCAAGAGACCCAGTACTTC.

This clonotype was counted a few times. The rearrangement links TRBV20-1 to TRBJ2-7; 9 nucleotides match TRBD2. The CDR3 sequence is 16 residues long. With 0 bases clipped from V and 3 bases from J, the junction kept 9 bases outside the gene matches. The germline CDR1 and CDR2 sequences are DFQATT and SNEGSKA (reference sequence). For the CDR3, the DNA is TGCAGTGCTAGAGACGGCGGTAGCGGGAGTGACTACGAGCAGTACTTC. Residues: CSARDGGSGSDYEQYF.